The clone carrying this T cell receptor beta chain was recorded a few times. This entry is derived from a study of cytomegalovirus exposure and HLA in healthy donors. Primers included in the PCR were 60 Vbeta and 13 Jbeta primers. Measured with immunoSEQ multiplex PCR; TCRdb has only the in-frame clones, and not every one. The table records some 85,000 clones, approximately 77% of them present only once. Germline values: CDR1 LNHDA, CDR2 SQIVND (reference sequence). The V and J ends lost 5 bases and 3 bases respectively, with 11 bases between them. The CDR3 contains 14 residues. Sequenced: PBMCs. The V call is TRBV19, the J call TRBJ1-5, with D uncertain. The TCR originated in a man aged 25-40 years in good health and CMV-seronegative. The DNA of the CDR3 is TGTGCCAGTAGTGCCCTCCAAGCCAATCAGCCCCAGCATTTT. Translating it yields CASSALQANQPQHF.